The clone carrying this T cell receptor beta chain appeared once. The sample is drawn from a study of blood T cell repertoires in COVID-19. Study at large: T cells, B-cell-depleted T cells, or PBMCs supplied cDNA or gDNA.

Study processing details: The authors estimated nucleated cell counts from reference gene primer amplification. TCRdb keeps only in-frame clones here, not all; method: immunoSEQ multiplex PCR. V and J calls and clone size are those listed in that table; D and trimming were worked out from the DNA. The data contain about 71,000 clones, around 80% of them singletons. V lost 4 bases, J lost 7 bases, and 13 bases stayed unmatched. Germline CDR1 MNHEY, CDR2 SMNVEV (reference sequence). The CDR3 has 15 residues. The material sequenced was peripheral blood. The origin of this receptor is a woman of 80 years or more with acute or convalescent COVID-19. The chain has TRBV27 and TRBJ2-7, with 7 bases that match TRBD1. The CDR3 DNA sequence: TGTGCCAGCAGTTACCCAAGACAGGGTGTTCTTGAGCAGTACTTC. It specifies CASSYPRQGVLEQYF.